A selection of T cell receptor beta chains follows, all from one sample in a study of cytomegalovirus exposure and HLA in healthy donors. Method: immunoSEQ multiplex PCR; TCRdb's copy keeps in-frame clones and lacks some. The repertoire has approximately 220,000 clones, about 81% of them found once; the top ten carry about 6.4%. The sample comprised PBMCs. These receptors came from a man aged 35 to 55 in good health and CMV-seropositive. Both conserved end residues are part of each CDR3. A D gene is named only where the DNA matches it firmly. A clone size is listed for some rows: how often the clone was seen (once, few, many), or a class if it is expanded.

D gene: .; J gene: TRBJ2-1; V gene: TRBV27; clone size: .; CDR3 DNA: TGTGCCAGCAGTTATCAGGGGAGCTCCTACAATGAGCAGTTCTTC; CDR3 protein: CASSYQGSSYNEQFF
D gene: TRBD1; J gene: TRBJ2-5; V gene: TRBV25-1; clone size: .; CDR3 DNA: TGTGCCAGCAGTTGGACAGGGGAATGGGAGACCCAGTACTTC; CDR3 protein: CASSWTGEWETQYF
D gene: .; J gene: TRBJ2-1; V gene: TRBV11-3; clone size: .; CDR3 DNA: TGTGCCAGCAGCCTCAGGGAGGCAAGCTCCTACAATGAGCAGTTCTTC; CDR3 protein: CASSLREASSYNEQFF
D gene: .; J gene: TRBJ1-4; V gene: TRBV6-6; clone size: .; CDR3 DNA: TGTGCCAGCAGTTACTTCCTTGATGTAGGAGGTGAAAAACTGTTTTTT; CDR3 protein: CASSYFLDVGGEKLFF
D gene: TRBD2; J gene: TRBJ2-2; V gene: TRBV5-1; clone size: .; CDR3 DNA: TGCGCCAGCAGCACGACTAGCGGGAGTATCGGGGAGCTGTTTTTT; CDR3 protein: CASSTTSGSIGELFF
D gene: .; J gene: TRBJ2-2; V gene: TRBV6-5; clone size: .; CDR3 DNA: TGTGCCAGCAGTTACTCGAATCGAGGGCGCGGGGAGCTGTTTTTT; CDR3 protein: CASSYSNRGRGELFF
D gene: .; J gene: TRBJ2-7; V gene: TRBV28; clone size: .; CDR3 DNA: TGTGCCAGCAGCTTCTCCTACGAGCAGTACTTC; CDR3 protein: CASSFSYEQYF
D gene: .; J gene: TRBJ1-1; V gene: TRBV6-1; clone size: .; CDR3 DNA: TGTGCCAGCAGTGGACAGAGGAACACTGAAGCTTTCTTT; CDR3 protein: CASSGQRNTEAFF
D gene: TRBD1; J gene: TRBJ1-1; V gene: TRBV18; clone size: .; CDR3 DNA: TGTGCCAGCTCCTTTGACAGGGTTGCGGCTTTCTTT; CDR3 protein: CASSFDRVAAFF
D gene: .; J gene: TRBJ1-1; V gene: TRBV6-5; clone size: .; CDR3 DNA: TGTGCCAGCAGTTACTTCAGGGGCGCTTATTACACTGAAGCTTTCTTT; CDR3 protein: CASSYFRGAYYTEAFF
D gene: .; J gene: TRBJ1-1; V gene: TRBV6-5; clone size: few; CDR3 DNA: TGTGCCAGCAGCCCGACAGTGAACACTGAAGCTTTCTTT; CDR3 protein: CASSPTVNTEAFF
D gene: TRBD1; J gene: TRBJ1-5; V gene: TRBV2; clone size: .; CDR3 DNA: TGTGCCAGCAGTCCCGGGACAGGCCGTTATAGCAATCAGCCCCAGCATTTT; CDR3 protein: CASSPGTGRYSNQPQHF
D gene: TRBD1; J gene: TRBJ2-3; V gene: TRBV15; clone size: once; CDR3 DNA: TGTGCCACCAGCAGACTGATGACAGGGGATACGCAGTATTTT; CDR3 protein: CATSRLMTGDTQYF
D gene: .; J gene: TRBJ2-3; V gene: TRBV7-9; clone size: .; CDR3 DNA: TGTGCCAGCAGCTACCGCAGGGGTAGAGGCACAGATACGCAGTATTTT; CDR3 protein: CASSYRRGRGTDTQYF
D gene: TRBD1; J gene: TRBJ2-1; V gene: TRBV11-3; clone size: .; CDR3 DNA: TGTGCCAGCAGCTTAGGGACAGGGCGGGATGAGCAGTTCTTC; CDR3 protein: CASSLGTGRDEQFF
D gene: .; J gene: TRBJ1-5; V gene: TRBV5-5; clone size: .; CDR3 DNA: TGTGCCAGCAGCTTGGCAGGGGAGAATCAGCCCCAGCATTTT; CDR3 protein: CASSLAGENQPQHF
D gene: .; J gene: TRBJ2-1; V gene: TRBV7-9; clone size: .; CDR3 DNA: TGTGCCAGCAGCTTAGTGGAGAACAATGAGCAGTTCTTC; CDR3 protein: CASSLVENNEQFF
D gene: TRBD2; J gene: TRBJ2-1; V gene: TRBV15; clone size: .; CDR3 DNA: TGTGCCACCAGCTCTGGGACCGGGAGGTCCTACAATGAGCAGTTCTTC; CDR3 protein: CATSSGTGRSYNEQFF
D gene: TRBD2; J gene: TRBJ2-1; V gene: TRBV7-3; clone size: .; CDR3 DNA: TGTGCCAGCAGCTTAAATCCAATGGCGACTAGCGTCTACAATGAGCAGTTCTTC; CDR3 protein: CASSLNPMATSVYNEQFF
D gene: TRBD1; J gene: TRBJ2-7; V gene: TRBV27; clone size: .; CDR3 DNA: TGTGCCAGCAGTTTATCGTACAGGGGTGAGGAGCAGTACTTC; CDR3 protein: CASSLSYRGEEQYF
D gene: .; J gene: TRBJ1-4; V gene: TRBV10-2; clone size: .; CDR3 DNA: TGCGCCAGCAGTTGGAGGGCTACTAATGAAAAACTGTTTTTT; CDR3 protein: CASSWRATNEKLFF
D gene: .; J gene: TRBJ2-3; V gene: TRBV7-9; clone size: .; CDR3 DNA: TGTGCCAGCAGCCCCCATCTGGGGGGACCCCCGGGGATGCCAGATACGCAGTATTTT; CDR3 protein: CASSPHLGGPPGMPDTQYF
D gene: TRBD1; J gene: TRBJ1-4; V gene: TRBV19; clone size: .; CDR3 DNA: TGTGCCACCCTGGACAGGGGGCGAAGGGAAAAACTGTTTTTT; CDR3 protein: CATLDRGRREKLFF
D gene: TRBD2; J gene: TRBJ2-1; V gene: TRBV4-1; clone size: .; CDR3 DNA: TGCGCCAGCAGCCAAGAGGGGGGGGGCGGGAGGGCGTACAATGAGCAGTTCTTC; CDR3 protein: CASSQEGGGGRAYNEQFF
D gene: .; J gene: TRBJ1-5; V gene: TRBV19; clone size: .; CDR3 DNA: TGTGCCAGTAGTATAGAGGGCCAGCCCCAGCATTTT; CDR3 protein: CASSIEGQPQHF
D gene: TRBD1; J gene: TRBJ1-1; V gene: TRBV27; clone size: .; CDR3 DNA: TGTGCCAGCAGTTTATCAGGACAGGCGCTGAACACTGAAGCTTTCTTT; CDR3 protein: CASSLSGQALNTEAFF
D gene: TRBD1; J gene: TRBJ1-3; V gene: TRBV6-5; clone size: .; CDR3 DNA: TGTGCCAGCAGTTACTCGGGACAGGAACGACGAAACACCATATATTTT; CDR3 protein: CASSYSGQERRNTIYF
D gene: .; J gene: TRBJ1-5; V gene: TRBV30; clone size: .; CDR3 DNA: TGTGCCTGGTCTACAGTGAATGGCAATCAGCCCCAGCATTTT; CDR3 protein: CAWSTVNGNQPQHF
D gene: .; J gene: TRBJ2-7; V gene: TRBV14; clone size: few; CDR3 DNA: TGTGCCAGCAGCTTTGGACAGACAACAGAGCAGTACTTC; CDR3 protein: CASSFGQTTEQYF
D gene: TRBD1; J gene: TRBJ2-7; V gene: TRBV29-1; clone size: .; CDR3 DNA: TGCAGCGTTGGTAGACAGGGAGTACACGAGCAGTACTTC; CDR3 protein: CSVGRQGVHEQYF
D gene: TRBD2; J gene: TRBJ2-1; V gene: TRBV5-6; clone size: .; CDR3 DNA: TGTGCCAGCAGCTTGTTAGGCCGACTAGCGGGAGTTGATGAGCAGTTCTTC; CDR3 protein: CASSLLGRLAGVDEQFF
D gene: .; J gene: TRBJ1-6; V gene: TRBV4-1; clone size: .; CDR3 DNA: TGCGCCAGCAGCTATTGGCAGGGAGGGGATAATTCACCCCTCCACTTT; CDR3 protein: CASSYWQGGDNSPLHF
D gene: .; J gene: TRBJ2-3; V gene: TRBV7-3; clone size: .; CDR3 DNA: TGTGCCAGCAGCTTATCTTCAGCGGGTCCCACAGATACGCAGTATTTT; CDR3 protein: CASSLSSAGPTDTQYF
D gene: TRBD1; J gene: TRBJ2-3; V gene: TRBV6-1; clone size: .; CDR3 DNA: TGTGCCAGCAGTCGAGGACAGGGCGGCACAGATACGCAGTATTTT; CDR3 protein: CASSRGQGGTDTQYF
D gene: .; J gene: TRBJ1-2; V gene: TRBV27; clone size: .; CDR3 DNA: TGTGCCAGTGGGGGCGGATCTAACTATGGCTACACCTTC; CDR3 protein: CASGGGSNYGYTF
D gene: TRBD2; J gene: TRBJ2-1; V gene: TRBV15; clone size: .; CDR3 DNA: TGTGCCACCAGCAGAGCCAGGACTAGCCCCTACAATGAGCAGTTCTTC; CDR3 protein: CATSRARTSPYNEQFF
D gene: .; J gene: TRBJ2-2; V gene: TRBV11-2; clone size: .; CDR3 DNA: TGTGCCAGCAGCTTAATCGGGAGTAATGCCGGGGAGCTGTTTTTT; CDR3 protein: CASSLIGSNAGELFF
D gene: TRBD1; J gene: TRBJ1-5; V gene: TRBV27; clone size: .; CDR3 DNA: TGTGCCAGCGGGAGGACAGGGGGCCAGCCCCAGCATTTT; CDR3 protein: CASGRTGGQPQHF
D gene: TRBD2; J gene: TRBJ2-5; V gene: TRBV5-6; clone size: once; CDR3 DNA: TGTGCCAGCAGCGCGACTAGCCGCCCATTCGGTACCCAGTACTTC; CDR3 protein: CASSATSRPFGTQYF
D gene: .; J gene: TRBJ1-3; V gene: TRBV30; clone size: .; CDR3 DNA: TGTGCCTGGAGTGCAGGGCCTGGAAACACCATATATTTT; CDR3 protein: CAWSAGPGNTIYF
D gene: TRBD2; J gene: TRBJ2-3; V gene: TRBV4-1; clone size: .; CDR3 DNA: TGCGCCAGCAGCCTTTACGTTGGTAGTGGGGGGGTCACAGATACGCAGTATTTT; CDR3 protein: CASSLYVGSGGVTDTQYF